This TCR beta chain appears in the sequencing data of a study of shared clonotypes between healthy human individuals. Assay used: immunoSEQ multiplex PCR; TCRdb lists only in-frame clones, some missing. The top ten hold over 0.12% of the sample, which has about 2,500,000 clones, more than 90% seen once. The study's findings and limits: About 5% was the fraction of naive CD4 clonotypes found shared across several donors. Limited genetic and exposure-history diversity came from having few donors.

All the donors were Caucasian adults who lived in Nashville, Tennessee. As regards this clone: Its antigen remains unknown.

The receptor was isolated from a man aged 18 to 35 in good health. Sequenced material: naive CD4+ T cells sorted from blood. Subset defined: CD45RA+ positively selected.

CDR3 loop: CASSSSERRGKGGYGYTF. The CDR3 nucleotides read TGTGCCAGCAGCTCAAGTGAGCGGCGTGGAAAGGGAGGCTATGGCTACACCTTC. The chain couples TRBV7-2 to TRBJ1-2; D unclear. Trimming took 4 bases from V and 4 from J, leaving 25 bases between them. The CDR3 runs 18 residues. From germline, CDR1 is SGHTA and CDR2 FQGNSA.